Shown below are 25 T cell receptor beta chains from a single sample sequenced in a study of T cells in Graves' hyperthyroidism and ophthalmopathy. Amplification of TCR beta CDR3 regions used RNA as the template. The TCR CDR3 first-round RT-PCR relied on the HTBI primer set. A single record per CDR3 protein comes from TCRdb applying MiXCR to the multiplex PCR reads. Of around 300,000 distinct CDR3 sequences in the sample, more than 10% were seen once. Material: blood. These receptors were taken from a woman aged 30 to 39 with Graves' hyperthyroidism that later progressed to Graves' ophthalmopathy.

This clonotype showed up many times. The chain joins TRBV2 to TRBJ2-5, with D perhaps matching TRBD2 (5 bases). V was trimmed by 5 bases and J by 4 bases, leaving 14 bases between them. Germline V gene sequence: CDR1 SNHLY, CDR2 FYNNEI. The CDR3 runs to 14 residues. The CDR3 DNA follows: TGTGCCAGCAGTAGCGGAGATTCGGTAGAGACCCAGTACTTC. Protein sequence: CASSSGDSVETQYF. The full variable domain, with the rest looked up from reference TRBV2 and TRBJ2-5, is EPEVTQTPSHQVTQMGQEVILRCVPISNHLYFYWYRQILGQKVEFLVSFYNNEISEKSEIFDDQFSVERPDGSNFTLKIRSTKLEDSAMYFCASSSGDSVETQYFGPGTRLLVL.

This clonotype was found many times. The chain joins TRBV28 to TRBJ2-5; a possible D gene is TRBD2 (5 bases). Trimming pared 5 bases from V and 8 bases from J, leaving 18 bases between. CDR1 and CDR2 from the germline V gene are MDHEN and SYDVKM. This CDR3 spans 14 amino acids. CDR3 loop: CASSPPNSGGTQYF. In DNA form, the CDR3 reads TGTGCCAGCAGTCCACCGAACAGCGGTGGAACCCAGTACTTC.

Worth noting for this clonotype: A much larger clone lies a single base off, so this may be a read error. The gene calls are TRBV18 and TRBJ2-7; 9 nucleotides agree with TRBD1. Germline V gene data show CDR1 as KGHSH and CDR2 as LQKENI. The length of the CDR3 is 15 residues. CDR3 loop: CTSSPLRQGDYEQYF. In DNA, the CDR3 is TGTACCAGCTCACCACTGCGACAGGGGGACTACGAGCAGTACTTC.

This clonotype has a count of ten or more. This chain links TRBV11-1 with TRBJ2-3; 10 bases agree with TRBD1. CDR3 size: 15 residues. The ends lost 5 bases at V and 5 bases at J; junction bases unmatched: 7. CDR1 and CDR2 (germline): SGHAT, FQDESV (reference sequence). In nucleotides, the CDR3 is TGTGCCAGCAGCATCGGGACAGGGGTTGGAGATACGCAGTATTTT. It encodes CASSIGTGVGDTQYF.

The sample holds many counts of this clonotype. The CDR3 coding sequence is TGTGCCAGCAGCCTAACTAAAGCGGGAGTAGGGGAGACCCAGTACTTC. As protein: CASSLTKAGVGETQYF. The genes are TRBV11-1 and TRBJ2-5; 8 bases align to TRBD2. V lost 5 bases and J lost 5; bases outside the gene matches: 13. The germline V gene has CDR1 SGHAT and CDR2 FQDESV (reference sequence). The CDR3 covers 16 residues.

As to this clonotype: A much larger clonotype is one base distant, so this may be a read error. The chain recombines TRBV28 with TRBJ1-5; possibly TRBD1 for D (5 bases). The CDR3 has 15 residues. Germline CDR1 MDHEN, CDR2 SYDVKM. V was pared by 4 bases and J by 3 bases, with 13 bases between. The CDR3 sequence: CASSWATANNQPQHF. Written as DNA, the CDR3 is TGTGCCAGCAGTTGGGCGACAGCGAACAATCAGCCCCAGCATTTT.

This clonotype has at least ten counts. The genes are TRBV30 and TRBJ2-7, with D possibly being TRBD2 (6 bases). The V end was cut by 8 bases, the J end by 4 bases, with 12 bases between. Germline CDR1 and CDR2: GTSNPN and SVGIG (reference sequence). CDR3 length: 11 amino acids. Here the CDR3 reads CALWAGYEQYF. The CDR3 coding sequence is TGTGCCCTGTGGGCGGGGTACGAGCAGTACTTC.

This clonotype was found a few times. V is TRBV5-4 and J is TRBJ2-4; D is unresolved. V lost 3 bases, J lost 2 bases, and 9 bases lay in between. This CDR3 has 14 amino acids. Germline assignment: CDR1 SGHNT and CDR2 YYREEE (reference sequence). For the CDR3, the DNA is TGTGCCAGCAGCTATATGCCCCCCAAAAACATTCAGTACTTC. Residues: CASSYMPPKNIQYF.

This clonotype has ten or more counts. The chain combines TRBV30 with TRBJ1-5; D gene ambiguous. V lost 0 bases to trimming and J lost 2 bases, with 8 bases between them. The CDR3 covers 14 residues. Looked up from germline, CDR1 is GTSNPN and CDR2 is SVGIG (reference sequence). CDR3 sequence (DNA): TGTGCCTGGAGTGTAGTAACAGGCAATCAGCCCCAGCATTTT. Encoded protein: CAWSVVTGNQPQHF.

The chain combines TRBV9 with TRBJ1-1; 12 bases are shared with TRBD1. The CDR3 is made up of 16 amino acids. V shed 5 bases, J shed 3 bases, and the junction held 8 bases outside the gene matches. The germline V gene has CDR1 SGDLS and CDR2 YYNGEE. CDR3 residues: CASRGDRGLGHTEAFF. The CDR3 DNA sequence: TGTGCCAGCAGAGGGGACAGGGGGCTAGGGCACACTGAAGCTTTCTTT.

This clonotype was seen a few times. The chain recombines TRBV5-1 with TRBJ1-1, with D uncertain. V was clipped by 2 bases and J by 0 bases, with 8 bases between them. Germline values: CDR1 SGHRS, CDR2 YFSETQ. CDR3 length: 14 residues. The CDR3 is CASSFAGLNTEAFF. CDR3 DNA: TGCGCCAGCAGCTTTGCCGGTTTGAACACTGAAGCTTTCTTT.

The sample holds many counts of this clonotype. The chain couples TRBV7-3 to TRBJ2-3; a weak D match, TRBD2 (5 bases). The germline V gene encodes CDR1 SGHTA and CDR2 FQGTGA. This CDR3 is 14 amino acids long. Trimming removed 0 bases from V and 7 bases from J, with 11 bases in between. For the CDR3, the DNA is TGTGCCAGCAGCTTAACCGGGGAAGGAAATACGCAGTATTTT. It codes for CASSLTGEGNTQYF.

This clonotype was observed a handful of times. CDR3 sequence reads: CASSLMMGVEEKLFF. The CDR3, as DNA: TGTGCCAGCAGCTTAATGATGGGGGTGGAGGAAAAACTGTTTTTT. The chain links TRBV7-2 to TRBJ1-4, with D possibly matching TRBD1 (5 bases). Germline V gene data show CDR1 as SGHTA and CDR2 as FQGNSA. This CDR3 has 15 amino acids. The V gene lost 2 bases and the J gene lost 8 bases, with 15 bases spanning the gap.

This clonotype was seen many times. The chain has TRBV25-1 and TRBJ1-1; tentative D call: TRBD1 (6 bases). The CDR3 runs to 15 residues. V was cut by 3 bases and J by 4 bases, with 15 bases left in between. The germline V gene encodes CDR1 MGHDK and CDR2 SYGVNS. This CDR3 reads CASSDEGGPGTEAFF. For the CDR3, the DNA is TGTGCCAGCAGTGATGAGGGGGGGCCTGGCACTGAAGCTTTCTTT. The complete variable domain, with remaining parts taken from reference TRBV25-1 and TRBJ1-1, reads EADIYQTPRYLVIGTGKKITLECSQTMGHDKMYWYQQDPGMELHLIHYSYGVNSTEKGDLSSESTVSRIRTEHFPLTLESARPSHTSQYLCASSDEGGPGTEAFFGQGTRLTVV.

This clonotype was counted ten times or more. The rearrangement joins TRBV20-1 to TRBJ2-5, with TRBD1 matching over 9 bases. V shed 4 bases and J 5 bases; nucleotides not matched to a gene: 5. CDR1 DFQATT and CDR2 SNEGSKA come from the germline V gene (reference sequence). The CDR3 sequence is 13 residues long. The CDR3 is CSAKYRGRETQYF. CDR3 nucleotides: TGCAGTGCTAAGTACAGGGGGCGGGAGACCCAGTACTTC.

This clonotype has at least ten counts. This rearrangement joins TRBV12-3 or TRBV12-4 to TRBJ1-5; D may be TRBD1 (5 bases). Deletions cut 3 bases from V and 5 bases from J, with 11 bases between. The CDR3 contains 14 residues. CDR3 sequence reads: CASSFAQGDQPQHF. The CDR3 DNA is TGTGCCAGCAGTTTCGCTCAGGGAGATCAGCCCCAGCATTTT.

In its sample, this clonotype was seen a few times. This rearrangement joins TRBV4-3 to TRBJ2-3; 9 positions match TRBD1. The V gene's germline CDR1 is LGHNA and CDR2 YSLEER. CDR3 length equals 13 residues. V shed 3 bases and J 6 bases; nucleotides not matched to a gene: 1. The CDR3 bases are TGCGCCAGCAGCCAGGGGACAGGGGATACGCAGTATTTT. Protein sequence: CASSQGTGDTQYF.

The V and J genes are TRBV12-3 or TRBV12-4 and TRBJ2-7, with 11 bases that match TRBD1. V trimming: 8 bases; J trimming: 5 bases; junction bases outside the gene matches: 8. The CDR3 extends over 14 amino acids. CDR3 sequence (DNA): TGTGCCAGCTCCGGGACAGGGGGTTTACACGAGCAGTACTTC. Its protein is CASSGTGGLHEQYF.

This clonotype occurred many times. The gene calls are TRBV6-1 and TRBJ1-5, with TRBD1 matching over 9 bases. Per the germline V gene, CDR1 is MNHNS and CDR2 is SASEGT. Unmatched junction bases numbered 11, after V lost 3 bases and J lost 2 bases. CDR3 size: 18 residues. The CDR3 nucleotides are TGTGCCAGCAGTGACATCATCCGGGACAGGGTTCGCAATCAGCCCCAGCATTTT. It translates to CASSDIIRDRVRNQPQHF.

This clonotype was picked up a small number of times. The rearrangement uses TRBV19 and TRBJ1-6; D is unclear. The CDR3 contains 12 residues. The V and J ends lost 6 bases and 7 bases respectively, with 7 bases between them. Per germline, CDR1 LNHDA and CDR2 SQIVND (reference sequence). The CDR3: CASRVLNSPLHF. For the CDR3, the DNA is TGTGCCAGTAGGGTTCTAAATTCACCCCTCCACTTT.

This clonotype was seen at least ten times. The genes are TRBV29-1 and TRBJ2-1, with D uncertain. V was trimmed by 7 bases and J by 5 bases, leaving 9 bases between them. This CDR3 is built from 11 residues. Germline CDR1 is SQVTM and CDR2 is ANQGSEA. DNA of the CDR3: TGCAGCGGTAGTTTGGACAATGAGCAGTTCTTC. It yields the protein CSGSLDNEQFF.

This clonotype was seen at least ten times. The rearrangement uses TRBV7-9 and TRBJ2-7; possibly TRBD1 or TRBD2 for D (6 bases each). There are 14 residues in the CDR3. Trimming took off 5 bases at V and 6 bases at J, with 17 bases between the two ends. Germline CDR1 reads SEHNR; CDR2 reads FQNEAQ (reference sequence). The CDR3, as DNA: TGTGCCAGCAGCCCCCCGGGGGCAGGTCTCGAGCAGTACTTC. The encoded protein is CASSPPGAGLEQYF.

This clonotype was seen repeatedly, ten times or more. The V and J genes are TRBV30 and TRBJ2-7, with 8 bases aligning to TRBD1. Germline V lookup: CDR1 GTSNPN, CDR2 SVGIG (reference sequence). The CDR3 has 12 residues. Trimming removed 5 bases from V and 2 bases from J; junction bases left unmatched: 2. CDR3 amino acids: CAWDRGPYEQYF. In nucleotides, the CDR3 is TGTGCCTGGGACAGGGGCCCCTACGAGCAGTACTTC.

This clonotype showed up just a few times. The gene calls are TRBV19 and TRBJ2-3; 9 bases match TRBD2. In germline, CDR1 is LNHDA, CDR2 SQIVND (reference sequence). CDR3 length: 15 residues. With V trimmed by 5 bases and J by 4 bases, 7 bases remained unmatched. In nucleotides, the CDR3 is TGTGCCAGTAGTTTGACTAGCGGCGCCGCAGATACGCAGTATTTT. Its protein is CASSLTSGAADTQYF.

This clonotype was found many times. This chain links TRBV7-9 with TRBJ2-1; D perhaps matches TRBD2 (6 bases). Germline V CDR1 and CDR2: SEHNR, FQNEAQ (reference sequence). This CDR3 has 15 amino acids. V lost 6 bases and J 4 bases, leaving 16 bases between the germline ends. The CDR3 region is CASSPGGLLYNEQFF. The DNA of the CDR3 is TGTGCCAGCAGTCCCGGCGGACTACTGTACAATGAGCAGTTCTTC.